The TCR beta chain described here comes from a study of shared clonotypes between healthy human individuals. Across the whole study: Donors consisted of two women and three men between 18 and 49.

The genomic DNA of each subset was split evenly across several immunoSEQ plates. Repertoires were generated with immunoSEQ multiplex PCR, while TCRdb's copy carries only in-frame clones and drops some. The sample records about a million clones, around four fifths being singletons. The germline gives CDR1 SGHVS, CDR2 FQNEAQ. V gave up 5 bases and J gave up 0 bases, with 8 bases separating them. The CDR3 has 14 residues. Input material: memory CD4+ T cells sorted from blood. The subset was: CD45RA-negative fraction. This clonotype originated in a man between 18 and 35 years old in good health. The rearrangement joins TRBV7-8 to TRBJ2-1; D might be TRBD1 (5 bases). This CDR3 reads CASSHDSSYNEQFF. The CDR3 coding sequence is TGTGCCAGCAGCCATGACAGCTCCTACAATGAGCAGTTCTTC.